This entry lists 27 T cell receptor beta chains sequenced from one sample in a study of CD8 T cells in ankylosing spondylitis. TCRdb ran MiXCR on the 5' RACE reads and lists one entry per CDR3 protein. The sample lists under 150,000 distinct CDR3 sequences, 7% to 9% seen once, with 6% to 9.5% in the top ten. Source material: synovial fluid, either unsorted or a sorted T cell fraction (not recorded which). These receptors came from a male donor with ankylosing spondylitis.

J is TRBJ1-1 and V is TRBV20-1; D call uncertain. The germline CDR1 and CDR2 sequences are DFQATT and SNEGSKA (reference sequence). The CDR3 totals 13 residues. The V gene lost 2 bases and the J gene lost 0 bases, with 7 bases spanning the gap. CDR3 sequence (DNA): TGCAGTGCTAGAAAGGACTTGAACACTGAAGCTTTCTTT. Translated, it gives CSARKDLNTEAFF.

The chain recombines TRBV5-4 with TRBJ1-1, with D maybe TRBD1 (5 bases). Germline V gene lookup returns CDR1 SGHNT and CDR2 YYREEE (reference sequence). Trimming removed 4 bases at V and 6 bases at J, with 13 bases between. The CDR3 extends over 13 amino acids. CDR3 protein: CASSQIRDAEAFF. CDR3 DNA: TGTGCCAGCAGCCAAATAAGGGACGCTGAAGCTTTCTTT.

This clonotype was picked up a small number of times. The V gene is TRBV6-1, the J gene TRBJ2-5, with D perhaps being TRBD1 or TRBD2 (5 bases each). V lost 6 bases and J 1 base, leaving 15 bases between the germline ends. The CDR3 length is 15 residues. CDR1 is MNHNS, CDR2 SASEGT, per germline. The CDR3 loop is CASSLGVGVQETQYF. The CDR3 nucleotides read TGTGCCAGCAGCCTAGGGGTCGGGGTCCAAGAGACCCAGTACTTC.

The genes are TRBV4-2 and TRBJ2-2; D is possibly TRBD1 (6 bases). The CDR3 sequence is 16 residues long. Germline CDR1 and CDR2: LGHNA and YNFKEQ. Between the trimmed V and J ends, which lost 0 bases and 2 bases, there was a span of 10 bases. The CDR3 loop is CASSQDLGGNTGELFF. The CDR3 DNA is TGTGCCAGCAGCCAAGATTTAGGGGGAAACACCGGGGAGCTGTTTTTT.

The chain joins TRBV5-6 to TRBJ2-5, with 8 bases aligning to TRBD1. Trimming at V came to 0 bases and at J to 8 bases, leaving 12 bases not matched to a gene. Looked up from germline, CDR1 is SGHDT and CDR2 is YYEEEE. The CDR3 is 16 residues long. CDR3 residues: CASSLGFGQGGRTQYF. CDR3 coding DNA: TGTGCCAGCAGCTTGGGGTTTGGACAGGGAGGACGAACCCAGTACTTC.

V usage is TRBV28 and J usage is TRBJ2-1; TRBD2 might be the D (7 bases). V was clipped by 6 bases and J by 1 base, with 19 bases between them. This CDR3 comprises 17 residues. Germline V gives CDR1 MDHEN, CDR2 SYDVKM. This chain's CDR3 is CASRLPNGGLSYNEQFF. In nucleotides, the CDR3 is TGTGCCAGCAGACTCCCCAACGGGGGGCTTTCCTACAATGAGCAGTTCTTC. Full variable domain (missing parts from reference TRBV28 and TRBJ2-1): DVKVTQSSRYLVKRTGEKVFLECVQDMDHENMFWYRQDPGLGLRLIYFSYDVKMKEKGDIPEGYSVSREKKERFSLILESASTNQTSMYLCASRLPNGGLSYNEQFFGPGTRLTVL.

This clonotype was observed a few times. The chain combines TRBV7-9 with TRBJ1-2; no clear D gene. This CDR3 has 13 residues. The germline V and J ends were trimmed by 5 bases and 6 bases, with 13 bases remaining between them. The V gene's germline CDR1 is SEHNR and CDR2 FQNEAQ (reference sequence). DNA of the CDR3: TGTGCCAGCAGCCAGGAGGTTTCCCATGGCTACACCTTC. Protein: CASSQEVSHGYTF.

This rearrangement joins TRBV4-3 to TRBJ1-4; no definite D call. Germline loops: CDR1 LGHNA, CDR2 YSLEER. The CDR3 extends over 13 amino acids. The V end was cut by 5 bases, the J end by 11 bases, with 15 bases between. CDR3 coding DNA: TGCGCCAGCAGCGGGCCCTCAAGGGAGAAACTGTTTTTT. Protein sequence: CASSGPSREKLFF.

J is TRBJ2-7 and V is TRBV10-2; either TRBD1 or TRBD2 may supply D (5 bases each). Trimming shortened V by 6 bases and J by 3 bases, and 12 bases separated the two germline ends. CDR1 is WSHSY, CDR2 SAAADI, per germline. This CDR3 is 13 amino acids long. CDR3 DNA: TGCGCCAGCAGGAGGGGTAAGAACTACGAGCAGTACTTC. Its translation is CASRRGKNYEQYF.

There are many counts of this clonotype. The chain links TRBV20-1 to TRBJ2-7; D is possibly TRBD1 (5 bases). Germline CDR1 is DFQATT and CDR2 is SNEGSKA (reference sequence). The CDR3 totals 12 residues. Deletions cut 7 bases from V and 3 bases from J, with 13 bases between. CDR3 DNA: TGCAGTGTGGGCAGGGAACGCTACGAGCAGTACTTC. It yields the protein CSVGRERYEQYF.

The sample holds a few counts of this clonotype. CDR3 protein: CSGGWTGEGYTF. CDR3 coding DNA: TGCAGTGGCGGATGGACAGGGGAAGGCTACACCTTC. The V gene is TRBV20-1, the J gene TRBJ1-2; 9 bases align to TRBD1. V shed 7 bases and J 8 bases; nucleotides not matched to a gene: 8. CDR3 length equals 12 residues. Germline V gene sequence: CDR1 DFQATT, CDR2 SNEGSKA (reference sequence).

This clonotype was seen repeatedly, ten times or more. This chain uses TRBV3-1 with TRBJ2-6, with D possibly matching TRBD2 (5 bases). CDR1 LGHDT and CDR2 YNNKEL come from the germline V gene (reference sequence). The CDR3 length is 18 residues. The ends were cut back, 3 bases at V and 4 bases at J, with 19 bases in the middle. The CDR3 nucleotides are TGTGCCAGCAGCCAGTTGGGGAGTTGGGGATCCGGGGCCAACGTCCTGACTTTC. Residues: CASSQLGSWGSGANVLTF.

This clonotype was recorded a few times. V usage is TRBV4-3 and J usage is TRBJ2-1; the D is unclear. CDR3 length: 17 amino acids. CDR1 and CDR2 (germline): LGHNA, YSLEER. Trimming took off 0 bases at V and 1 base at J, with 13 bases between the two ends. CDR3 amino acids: CASSQEPVSWSYNEQFF. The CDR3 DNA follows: TGCGCCAGCAGCCAAGAGCCGGTAAGCTGGTCCTACAATGAGCAGTTCTTC.

Here the CDR3 reads CASSYKTGTPLAYEQYF. CDR3 nucleotide sequence: TGTGCCAGCAGCTATAAAACCGGGACTCCCTTAGCCTACGAGCAGTACTTC. The V and J genes are TRBV7-2 and TRBJ2-7, with D possibly being TRBD2 (6 bases). Trimming took off 4 bases at V and 2 bases at J, with 21 bases between the two ends. This CDR3 spans 17 amino acids. Germline assignment: CDR1 SGHTA and CDR2 FQGNSA.

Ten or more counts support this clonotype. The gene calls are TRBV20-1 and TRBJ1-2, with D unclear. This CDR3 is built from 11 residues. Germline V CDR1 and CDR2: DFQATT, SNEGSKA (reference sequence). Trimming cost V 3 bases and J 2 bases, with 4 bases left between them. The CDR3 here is CSARPNYGYTF. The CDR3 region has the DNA TGCAGTGCTAGGCCCAACTATGGCTACACCTTC.

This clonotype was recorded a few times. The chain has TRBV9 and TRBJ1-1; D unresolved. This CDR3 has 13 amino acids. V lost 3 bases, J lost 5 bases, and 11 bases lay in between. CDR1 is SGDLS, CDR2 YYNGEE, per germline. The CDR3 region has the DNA TGTGCCAGCAGCGACCCTCCCAGTACTGAAGCTTTCTTT. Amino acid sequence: CASSDPPSTEAFF.

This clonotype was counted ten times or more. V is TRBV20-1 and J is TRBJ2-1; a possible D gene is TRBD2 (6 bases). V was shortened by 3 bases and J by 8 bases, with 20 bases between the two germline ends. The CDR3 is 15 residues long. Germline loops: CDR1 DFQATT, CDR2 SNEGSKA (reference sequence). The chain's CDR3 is CSASEGWGLADEQFF. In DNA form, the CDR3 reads TGCAGTGCTAGCGAGGGGTGGGGACTGGCCGATGAGCAGTTCTTC.

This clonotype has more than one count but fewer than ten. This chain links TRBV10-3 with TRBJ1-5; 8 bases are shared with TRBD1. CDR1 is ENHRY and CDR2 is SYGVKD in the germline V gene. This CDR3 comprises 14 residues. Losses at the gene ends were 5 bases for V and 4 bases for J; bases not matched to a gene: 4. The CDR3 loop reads CAISTDRGNQPQHF. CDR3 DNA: TGTGCCATCAGTACCGACAGGGGTAATCAGCCCCAGCATTTT.

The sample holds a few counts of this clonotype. In DNA, the CDR3 is TGTGCCAGCAGCGTAGAGGGGGCGGCACCCTACGAGCAGTACTTC. Translation gives CASSVEGAAPYEQYF. This rearrangement joins TRBV9 to TRBJ2-7, with 7 bases fitting TRBD1. Germline V CDR1 and CDR2: SGDLS, YYNGEE. The CDR3 sequence is 15 residues long. V lost 0 bases and J lost 2; bases outside the gene matches: 5.

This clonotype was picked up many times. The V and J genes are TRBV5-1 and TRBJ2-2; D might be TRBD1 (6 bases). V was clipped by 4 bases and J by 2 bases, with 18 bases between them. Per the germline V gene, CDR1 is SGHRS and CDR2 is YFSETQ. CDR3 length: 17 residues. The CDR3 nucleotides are TGCGCCAGCAGCGAAGCCACGGACAGCCATAACACCGGGGAGCTGTTTTTT. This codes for CASSEATDSHNTGELFF.

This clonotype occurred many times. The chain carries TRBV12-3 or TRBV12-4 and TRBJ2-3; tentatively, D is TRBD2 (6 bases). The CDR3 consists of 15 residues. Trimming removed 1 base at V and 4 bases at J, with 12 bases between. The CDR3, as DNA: TGTGCCAGCAGTTTAGGTGGAGGGGCGGCAGATACGCAGTATTTT. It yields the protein CASSLGGGAADTQYF.

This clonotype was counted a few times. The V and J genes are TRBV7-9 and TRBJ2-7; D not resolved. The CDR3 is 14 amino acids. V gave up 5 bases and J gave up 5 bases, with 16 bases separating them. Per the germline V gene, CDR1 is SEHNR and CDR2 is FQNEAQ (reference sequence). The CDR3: CASSERALLNEQYF. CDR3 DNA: TGTGCCAGCAGCGAACGGGCCCTTCTAAACGAGCAGTACTTC.

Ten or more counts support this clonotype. The CDR3 nucleotides read TGTGCCAGCAGAGTACCAGGGGTCCGCGAGCAGTACTTC. Amino acid sequence: CASRVPGVREQYF. The J gene is TRBJ2-7, the V gene TRBV28, with a tentative D call TRBD1 (6 bases). The CDR3 spans 13 residues. Germline V lookup: CDR1 MDHEN, CDR2 SYDVKM. V lost 6 bases to trimming and J lost 6 bases, with 15 bases between them.

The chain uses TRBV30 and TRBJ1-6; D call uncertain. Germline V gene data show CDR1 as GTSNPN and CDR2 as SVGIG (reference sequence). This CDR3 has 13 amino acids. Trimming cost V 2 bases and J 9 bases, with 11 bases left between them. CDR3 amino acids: CAWSWATGSPLHF. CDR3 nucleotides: TGTGCCTGGAGTTGGGCCACTGGTTCACCCCTCCACTTT.

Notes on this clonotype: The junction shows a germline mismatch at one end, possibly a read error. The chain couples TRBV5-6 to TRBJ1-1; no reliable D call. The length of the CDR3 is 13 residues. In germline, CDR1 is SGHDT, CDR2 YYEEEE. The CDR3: CASGLFGVPEAFF. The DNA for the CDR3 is TGTGCCAGCGGCTTGTTCGGGGTCCCTGAAGCTTTCTTT.

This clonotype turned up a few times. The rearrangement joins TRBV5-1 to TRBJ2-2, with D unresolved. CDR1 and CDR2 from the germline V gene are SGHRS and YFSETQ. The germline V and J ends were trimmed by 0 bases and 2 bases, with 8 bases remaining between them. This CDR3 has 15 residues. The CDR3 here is CASSLEPLNTGELFF. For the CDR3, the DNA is TGCGCCAGCAGCTTGGAGCCCCTTAACACCGGGGAGCTGTTTTTT.

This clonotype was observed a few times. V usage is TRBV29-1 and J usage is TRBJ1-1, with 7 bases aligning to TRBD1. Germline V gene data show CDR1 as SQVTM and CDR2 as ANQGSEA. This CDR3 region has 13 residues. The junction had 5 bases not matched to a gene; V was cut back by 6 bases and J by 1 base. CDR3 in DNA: TGCAGCGTGACCGGGACAGAGAACACTGAAGCTTTCTTT. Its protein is CSVTGTENTEAFF.